This T cell receptor beta chain was obtained from a study of early T cells in non-severe SARS-CoV-2 infection. MiXCR was run by TCRdb on the 5' RACE reads, yielding one entry per CDR3 protein. Of 30,000 to 40,000 distinct CDR3 sequences listed, roughly 7.1% are singletons. CDR3 length equals 17 residues. Trimming at V came to 5 bases and at J to 0 bases, leaving 9 bases not matched to a gene. The V gene's germline CDR1 is SEHNR and CDR2 FQNEAQ (reference sequence). There are a few counts of this clonotype. This clonotype was sampled from an adult who was a healthcare worker with PCR-confirmed SARS-CoV-2 infection or an uninfected control (not recorded which). Source: whole blood, taken at baseline. The V call is TRBV7-9, the J call TRBJ1-3; 8 positions agree with TRBD1. CDR3: CASSAGTGGFSGNTIYF. The CDR3 DNA follows: TGTGCCAGCAGCGCCGGGACAGGTGGCTTCTCTGGAAACACCATATATTTT.